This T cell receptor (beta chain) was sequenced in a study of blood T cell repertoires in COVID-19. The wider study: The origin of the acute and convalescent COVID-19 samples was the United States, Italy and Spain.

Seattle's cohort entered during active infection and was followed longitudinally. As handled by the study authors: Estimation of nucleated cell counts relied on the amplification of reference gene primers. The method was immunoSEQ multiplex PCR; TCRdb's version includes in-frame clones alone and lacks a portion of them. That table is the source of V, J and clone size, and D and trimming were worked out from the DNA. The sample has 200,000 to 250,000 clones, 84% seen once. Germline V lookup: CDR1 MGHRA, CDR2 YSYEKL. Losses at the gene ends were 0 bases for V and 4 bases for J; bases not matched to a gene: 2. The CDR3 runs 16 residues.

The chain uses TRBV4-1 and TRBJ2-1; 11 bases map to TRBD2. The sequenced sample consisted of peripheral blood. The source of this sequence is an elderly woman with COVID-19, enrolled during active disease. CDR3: CASSQEVAGGYNEQFF. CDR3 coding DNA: TGCGCCAGCAGCCAAGAGGTAGCGGGGGGGTACAATGAGCAGTTCTTC.